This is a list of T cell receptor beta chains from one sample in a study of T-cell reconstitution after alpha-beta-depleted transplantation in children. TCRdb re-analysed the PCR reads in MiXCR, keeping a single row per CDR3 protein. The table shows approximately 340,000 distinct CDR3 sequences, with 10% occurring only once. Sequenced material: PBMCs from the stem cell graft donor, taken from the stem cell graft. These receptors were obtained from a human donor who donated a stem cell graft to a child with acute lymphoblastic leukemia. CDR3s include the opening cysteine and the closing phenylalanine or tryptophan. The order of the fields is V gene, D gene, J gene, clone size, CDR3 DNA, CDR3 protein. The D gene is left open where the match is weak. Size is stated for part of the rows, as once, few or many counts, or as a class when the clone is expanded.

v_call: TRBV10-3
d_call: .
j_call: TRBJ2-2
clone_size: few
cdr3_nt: TGTGCCATCAGTGACCTAGCGCTTATTGCGAACACCGGGGAGCTGTTTTTT
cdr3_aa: CAISDLALIANTGELFF

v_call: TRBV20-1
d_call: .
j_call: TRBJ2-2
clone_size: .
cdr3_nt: TGCAGTGCTAGAGAACGGGGGAGCGGCGGCACCGGGGAGCTGTTTTTT
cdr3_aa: CSARERGSGGTGELFF

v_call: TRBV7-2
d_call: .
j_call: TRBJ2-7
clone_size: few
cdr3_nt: TGTGCCAGCAGCTTATCCCCCGGGTTTGAGCAGTACTTC
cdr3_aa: CASSLSPGFEQYF

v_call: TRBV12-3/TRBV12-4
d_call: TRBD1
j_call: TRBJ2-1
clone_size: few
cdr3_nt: TGTGCCAGCATACAGGGGAGCTCCTACAATGAGCAGTTCTTC
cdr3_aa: CASIQGSSYNEQFF

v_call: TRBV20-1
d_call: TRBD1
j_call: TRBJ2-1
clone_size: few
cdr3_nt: TGCAGTGCTTCCGGGACAGGGGACGCCAATGAGCAGTTCTTC
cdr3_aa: CSASGTGDANEQFF

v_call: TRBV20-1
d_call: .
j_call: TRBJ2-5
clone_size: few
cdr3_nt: TGCAGTGCTGGGGGGTACCAAGAGACCCAGTACTTC
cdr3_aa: CSAGGYQETQYF

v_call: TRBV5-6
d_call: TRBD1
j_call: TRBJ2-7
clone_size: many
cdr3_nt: TGTGCCAGCAGCTTCGGGACAGGAGTCTCCTACGAGCAGTACTTC
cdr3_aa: CASSFGTGVSYEQYF

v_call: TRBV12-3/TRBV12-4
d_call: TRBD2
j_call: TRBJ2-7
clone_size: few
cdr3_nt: TGTGCCAGCAGTTTAGCGGGAGGGCCTCTAAACTCCTACGAGCAGTACTTC
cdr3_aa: CASSLAGGPLNSYEQYF

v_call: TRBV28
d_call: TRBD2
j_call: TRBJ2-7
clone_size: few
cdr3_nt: TGTGCCAGCAGTTTCCCCCAAGGGACTAGCAGCTCCTACGAGCAGTACTTC
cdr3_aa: CASSFPQGTSSSYEQYF

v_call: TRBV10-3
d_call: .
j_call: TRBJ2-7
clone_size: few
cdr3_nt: TGTGCCATCAGCCCTTTTATACGGGACTCCTACGAGCAGTACTTC
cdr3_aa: CAISPFIRDSYEQYF

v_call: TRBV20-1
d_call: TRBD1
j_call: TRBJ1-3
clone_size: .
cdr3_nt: TGCAGTGCTGGCCCGGGACAGCAATATTTT
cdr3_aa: CSAGPGQQYF

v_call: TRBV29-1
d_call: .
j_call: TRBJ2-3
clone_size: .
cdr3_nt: TGCAGTAGCGCTGGGGACACAGATACGCAGTATTTT
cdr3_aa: CSSAGDTDTQYF

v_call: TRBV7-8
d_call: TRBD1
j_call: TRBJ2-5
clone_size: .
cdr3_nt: TGTGCCAGCAGCTTAGAACCCCGGGACAGAACAGAGTTC
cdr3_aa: CASSLEPRDRTEF

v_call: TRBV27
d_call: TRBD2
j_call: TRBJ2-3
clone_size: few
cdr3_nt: TGTGCCAGCAGTTCGGAGGGAGGGGCGTTGTACACAGATACGCAGTATTTT
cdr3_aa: CASSSEGGALYTDTQYF

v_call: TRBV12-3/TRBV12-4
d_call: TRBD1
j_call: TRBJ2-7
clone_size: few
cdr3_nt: TGTGCCAGCAGTTGGGGGACAGGGGGCGAGCAGTACTTC
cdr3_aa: CASSWGTGGEQYF

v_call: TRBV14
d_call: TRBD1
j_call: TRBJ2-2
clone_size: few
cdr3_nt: TGTGCCAGCAGCCAATTGGGGACAGCTACCGGGGAGCTGTTTTTT
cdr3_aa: CASSQLGTATGELFF

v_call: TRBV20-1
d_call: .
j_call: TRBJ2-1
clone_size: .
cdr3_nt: TGCAGTGCTAGAGGACAGGTTCTCTACAATGAGCAGTTCTTC
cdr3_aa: CSARGQVLYNEQFF

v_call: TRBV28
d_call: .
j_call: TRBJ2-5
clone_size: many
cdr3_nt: TGTGCCAGCTTAGTGTCAGGGCAAGAGACCCAGTACTTC
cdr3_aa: CASLVSGQETQYF

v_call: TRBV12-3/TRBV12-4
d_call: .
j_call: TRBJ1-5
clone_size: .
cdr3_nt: TGTGCCAGCAGTTCGGAGGGGGGCGGCAATCAGCCCCAGCATTTT
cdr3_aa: CASSSEGGGNQPQHF

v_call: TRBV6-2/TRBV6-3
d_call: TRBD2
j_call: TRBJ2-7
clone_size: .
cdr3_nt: TGTGCCAGCAGTTACCGCCCCGGACTAGCGGGAGGAAGATCGCGGTACTACGAGCAGTACTTC
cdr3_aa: CASSYRPGLAGGRSRYYEQYF

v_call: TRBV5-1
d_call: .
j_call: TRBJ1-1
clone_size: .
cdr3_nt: TGCGCCAGCAGCTTGGCGGGTGATACTGAAGTTTTCTTT
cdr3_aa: CASSLAGDTEVFF

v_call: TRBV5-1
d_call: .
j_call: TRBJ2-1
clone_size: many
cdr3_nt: TGCGCCAGCGGTCCCGAAGACAACTTGGGGGAGCAGTTCTTC
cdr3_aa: CASGPEDNLGEQFF

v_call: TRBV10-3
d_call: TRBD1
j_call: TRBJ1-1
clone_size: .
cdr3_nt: TGTGCCATCAGTGAGTCGCGACAGGGGAACACTGAAGCTTTCTTC
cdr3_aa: CAISESRQGNTEAFF

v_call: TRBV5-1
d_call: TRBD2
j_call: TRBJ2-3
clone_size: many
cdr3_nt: TGCGCCAGCAGCTTGGATCCAGCGGGAGTAACAGATACGCAGTATTTT
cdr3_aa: CASSLDPAGVTDTQYF

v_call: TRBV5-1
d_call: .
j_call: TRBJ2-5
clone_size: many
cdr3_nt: TGCGCCAGCAGCTTTACCTACCAAGAGACCCAGTACTTC
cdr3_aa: CASSFTYQETQYF

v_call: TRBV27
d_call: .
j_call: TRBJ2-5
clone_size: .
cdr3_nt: TGTGCCAGCAGCCTAGGGGGTTGGAAAGAGACCCAGTACTTC
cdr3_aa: CASSLGGWKETQYF

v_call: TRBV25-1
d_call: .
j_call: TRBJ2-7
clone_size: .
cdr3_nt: TGTGCCAGCAGTGAATACCTTTGGGACTCCTACGAGCAGTACTTC
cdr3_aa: CASSEYLWDSYEQYF

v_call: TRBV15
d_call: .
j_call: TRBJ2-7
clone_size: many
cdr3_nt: TGTGCCACCAGCAGAGATTCTGGCGAGCAGTACTTC
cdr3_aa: CATSRDSGEQYF

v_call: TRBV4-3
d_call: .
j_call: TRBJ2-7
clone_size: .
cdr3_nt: TGCGCCAGCAGCCCTTATGTGGCGGGGATCCGGGGCCACGAGCAGTACTTC
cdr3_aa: CASSPYVAGIRGHEQYF

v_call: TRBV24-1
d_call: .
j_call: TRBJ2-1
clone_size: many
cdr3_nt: TGTGCCACCAGTGATTTGTACGGGAGCGATGAGCAGTTCTTC
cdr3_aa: CATSDLYGSDEQFF

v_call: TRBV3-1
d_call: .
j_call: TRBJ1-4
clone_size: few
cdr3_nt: TGTGCCAGCAGCCAAGGCGGACTAACTAATGAAAAACTGTTTTTT
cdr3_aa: CASSQGGLTNEKLFF

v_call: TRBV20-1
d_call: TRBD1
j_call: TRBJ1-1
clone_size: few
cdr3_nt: TGCAGTGCTAAGAGCCCGGGACAGGGGAATGAAGCTTTCTTT
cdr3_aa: CSAKSPGQGNEAFF

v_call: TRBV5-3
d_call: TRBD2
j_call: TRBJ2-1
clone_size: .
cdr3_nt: TGTGCCGCAAGCATCGGGACTAGCTTCCACAATGAGCAGTTCTTC
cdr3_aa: CAASIGTSFHNEQFF

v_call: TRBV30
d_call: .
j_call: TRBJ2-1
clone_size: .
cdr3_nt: TGTGCCTGGAGTGTATCCCGTGCATACAATGAGCAGTTCTTC
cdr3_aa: CAWSVSRAYNEQFF

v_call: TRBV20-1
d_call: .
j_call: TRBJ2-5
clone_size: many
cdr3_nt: TGCAGTGCTAGGGATTCAAGCGTGTTCCAAGAGACCCAGTACTTC
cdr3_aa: CSARDSSVFQETQYF

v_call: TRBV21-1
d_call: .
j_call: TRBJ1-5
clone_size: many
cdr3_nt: TGTGCCAGCATAGGAGGACGCGGGGGTCTTAGCAATCAGCCCCAGCATTTT
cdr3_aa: CASIGGRGGLSNQPQHF

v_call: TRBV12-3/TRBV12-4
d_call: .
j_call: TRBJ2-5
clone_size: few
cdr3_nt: TGTGCCAGCAGTTTTCAAACTTCAGACGCGACCCAGTACTTC
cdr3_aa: CASSFQTSDATQYF

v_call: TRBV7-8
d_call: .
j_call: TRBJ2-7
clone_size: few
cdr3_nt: TGTGCCAGCAGCTTAGCCAAGGACTTATCAGGCGAGCAGTACTTC
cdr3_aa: CASSLAKDLSGEQYF

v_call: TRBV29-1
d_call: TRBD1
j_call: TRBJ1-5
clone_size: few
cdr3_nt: TGCAGCGTTGAACCTTCCGGACAGGGAATTCAGCCCCAGCATTTT
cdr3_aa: CSVEPSGQGIQPQHF

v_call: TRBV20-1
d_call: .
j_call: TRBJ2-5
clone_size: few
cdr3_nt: TGCAGTGCTAGAGATGCGTCCCTAGGTGCTGGGGAGACCCAGTACTTC
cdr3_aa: CSARDASLGAGETQYF

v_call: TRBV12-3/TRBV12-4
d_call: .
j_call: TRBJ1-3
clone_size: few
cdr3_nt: TGTGCCAGCAGCGTTAGCTCCTCTGGAAACACCATATATTTT
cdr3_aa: CASSVSSSGNTIYF

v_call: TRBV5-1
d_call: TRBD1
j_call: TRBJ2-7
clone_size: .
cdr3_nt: TGCGCCAGCAGATTCCGGGACAGGGGTGACGAGCAGTACTTC
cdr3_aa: CASRFRDRGDEQYF

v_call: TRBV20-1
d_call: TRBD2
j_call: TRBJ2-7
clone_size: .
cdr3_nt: TGCAGTGCTAGACTTCCGGGACTAGCGTTCAATTCCTACGAGCAGTACTTC
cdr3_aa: CSARLPGLAFNSYEQYF

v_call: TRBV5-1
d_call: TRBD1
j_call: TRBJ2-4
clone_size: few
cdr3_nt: TGCGCCAGCAGCGCGACGACAGGGGTCCCCGCCAAAAACATTCAGTACTTC
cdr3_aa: CASSATTGVPAKNIQYF

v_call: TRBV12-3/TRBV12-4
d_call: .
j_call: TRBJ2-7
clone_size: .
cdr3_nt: TGTGCCAGCAGCCCATTCAGGGGGGGACCCTCCTACGAGCAGTACTTC
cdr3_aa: CASSPFRGGPSYEQYF

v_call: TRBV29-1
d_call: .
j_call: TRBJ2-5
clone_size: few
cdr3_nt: TGCAGCGTTGAGGGGGCCGGGGGGAGGGGAGAGACCCAGTACTTC
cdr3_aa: CSVEGAGGRGETQYF

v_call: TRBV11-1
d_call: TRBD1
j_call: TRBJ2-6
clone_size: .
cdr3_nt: TGTGCCAGCAGCTCTCTAGGGGGCAGGGGCTCTGGGGCCAACGTCCTGACTTTC
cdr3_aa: CASSSLGGRGSGANVLTF

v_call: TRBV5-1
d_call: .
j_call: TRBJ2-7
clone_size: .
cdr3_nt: TGCGCCAGCATCGCCCCTTCCCGCGAGCAGTACTTC
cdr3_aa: CASIAPSREQYF

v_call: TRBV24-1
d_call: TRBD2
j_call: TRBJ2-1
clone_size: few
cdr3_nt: TGTGCCACCAGTGATTTACCTAGCGGCTCCTACAATGAGCAGTTCTTC
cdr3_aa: CATSDLPSGSYNEQFF

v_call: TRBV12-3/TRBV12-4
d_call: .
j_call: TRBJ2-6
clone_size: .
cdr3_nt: TGTGCCAGCAGGGCCTTGTCTGGGGCCAACGTCCTGACTTTC
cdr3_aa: CASRALSGANVLTF

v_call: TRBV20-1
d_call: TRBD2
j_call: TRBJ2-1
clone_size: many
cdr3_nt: TGCAGTGCTAGAGTCCGGGAGCGGGAGCGCTACAATGAGCAGTTCTTC
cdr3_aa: CSARVRERERYNEQFF